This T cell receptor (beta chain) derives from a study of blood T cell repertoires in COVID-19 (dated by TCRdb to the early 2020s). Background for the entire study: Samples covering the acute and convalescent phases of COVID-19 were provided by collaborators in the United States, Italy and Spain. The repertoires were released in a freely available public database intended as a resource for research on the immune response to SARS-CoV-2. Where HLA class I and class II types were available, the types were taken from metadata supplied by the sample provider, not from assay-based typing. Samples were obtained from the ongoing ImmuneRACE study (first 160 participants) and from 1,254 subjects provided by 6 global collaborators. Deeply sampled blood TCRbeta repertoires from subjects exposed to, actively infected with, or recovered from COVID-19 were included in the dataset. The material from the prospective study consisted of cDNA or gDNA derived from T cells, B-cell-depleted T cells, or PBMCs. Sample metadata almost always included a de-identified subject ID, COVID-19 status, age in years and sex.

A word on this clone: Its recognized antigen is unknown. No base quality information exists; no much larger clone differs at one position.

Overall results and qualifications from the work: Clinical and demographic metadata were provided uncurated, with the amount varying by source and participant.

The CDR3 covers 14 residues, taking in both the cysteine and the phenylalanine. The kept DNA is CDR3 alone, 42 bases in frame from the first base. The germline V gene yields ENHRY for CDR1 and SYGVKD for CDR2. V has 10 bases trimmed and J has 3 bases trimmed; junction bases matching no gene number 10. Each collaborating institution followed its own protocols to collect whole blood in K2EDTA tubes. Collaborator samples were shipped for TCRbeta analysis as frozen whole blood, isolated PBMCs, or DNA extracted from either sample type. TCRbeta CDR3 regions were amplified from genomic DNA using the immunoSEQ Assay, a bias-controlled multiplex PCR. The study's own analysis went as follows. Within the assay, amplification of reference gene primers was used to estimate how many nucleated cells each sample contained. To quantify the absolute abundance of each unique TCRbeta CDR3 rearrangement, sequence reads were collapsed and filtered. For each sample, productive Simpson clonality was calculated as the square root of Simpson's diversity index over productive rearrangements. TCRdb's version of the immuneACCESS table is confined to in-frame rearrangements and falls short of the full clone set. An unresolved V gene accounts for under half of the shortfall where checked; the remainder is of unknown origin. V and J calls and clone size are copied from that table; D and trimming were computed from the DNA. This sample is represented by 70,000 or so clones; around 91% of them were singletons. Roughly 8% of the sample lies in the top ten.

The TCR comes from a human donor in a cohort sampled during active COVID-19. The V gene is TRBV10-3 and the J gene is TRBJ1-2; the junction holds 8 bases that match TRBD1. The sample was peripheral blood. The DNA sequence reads TGTGCCACCCGTGATTCAGGGGGCGACTATGGCTACACCTTC. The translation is CATRDSGGDYGYTF.